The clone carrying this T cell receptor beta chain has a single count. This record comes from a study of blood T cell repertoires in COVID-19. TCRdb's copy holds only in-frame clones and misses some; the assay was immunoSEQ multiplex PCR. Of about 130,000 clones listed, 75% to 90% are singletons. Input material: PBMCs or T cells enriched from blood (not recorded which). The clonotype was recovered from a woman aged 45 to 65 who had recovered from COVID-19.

In nucleotides, the CDR3 is TGCGCCAGCAGCAAAGGGGAGGACTCTGGAAACACCATATATTTT. This codes for CASSKGEDSGNTIYF. The chain employs TRBV5-1 and TRBJ1-3; maybe TRBD1 (5 bases). Germline V CDR1 and CDR2: SGHRS, YFSETQ. V lost 4 bases and J lost 0, with 11 bases in between. The CDR3 runs 15 residues.